The source of this T cell receptor beta chain is a study of T cells after posttransplantation cyclophosphamide. Comments on this clone: Its antigen is currently unknown.

Notes on the study in general: Skin or GI-infiltrating T cells shared few TRB sequences with blood.

Profiled with immunoSEQ multiplex PCR; TCRdb holds only in-frame clones, not every one. The sample has approximately 6,900 clones; more than 95% are singletons. Germline V gene data show CDR1 as LGHNA and CDR2 as YSLEER. The ends were cut back, 0 bases at V and 1 base at J, with 6 bases in the middle. This CDR3 is 14 amino acids long. This sequence originates from a woman aged 25-40 years in good health and a related stem cell transplant donor. The chain recombines TRBV4-3 with TRBJ1-1; D not resolved. The sample comprised naive CD8+ T cells sorted from PBMCs. The CDR3 region has the DNA TGCGCCAGCAGCCAAGACGGAGGGAACACTGAAGCTTTCTTT. It is translated as CASSQDGGNTEAFF.